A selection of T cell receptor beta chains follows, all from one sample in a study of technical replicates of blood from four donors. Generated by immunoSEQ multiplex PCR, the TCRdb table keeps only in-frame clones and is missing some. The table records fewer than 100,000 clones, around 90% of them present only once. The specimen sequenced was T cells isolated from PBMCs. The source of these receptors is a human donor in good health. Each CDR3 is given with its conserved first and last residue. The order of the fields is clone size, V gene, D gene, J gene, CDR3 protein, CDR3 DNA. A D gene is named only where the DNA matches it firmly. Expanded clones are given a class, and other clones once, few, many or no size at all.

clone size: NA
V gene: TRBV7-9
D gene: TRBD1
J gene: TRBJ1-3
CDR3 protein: CASSTTGGSGNTIYF
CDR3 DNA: TGTGCCAGCAGCACTACAGGGGGCTCTGGAAACACCATATATTTT

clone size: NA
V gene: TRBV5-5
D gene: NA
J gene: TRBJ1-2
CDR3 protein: CASSLHSNYGYTF
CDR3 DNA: TGTGCCAGCAGCTTACACAGCAACTATGGCTACACCTTC

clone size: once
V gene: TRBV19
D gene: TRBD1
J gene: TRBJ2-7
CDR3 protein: CASSQGERGYEQYF
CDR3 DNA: TGTGCCAGTAGTCAGGGGGAGCGTGGATACGAGCAGTACTTC

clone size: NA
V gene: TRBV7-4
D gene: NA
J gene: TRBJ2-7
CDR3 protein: CASSPRTLGAYEQYF
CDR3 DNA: TGTGCCAGCAGCCCACGGACCCTGGGAGCCTACGAGCAGTACTTC

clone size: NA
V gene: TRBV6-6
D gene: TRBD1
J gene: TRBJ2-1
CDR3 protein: CASSTMTGAREQFF
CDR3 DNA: TGTGCCAGCAGTACCATGACAGGGGCAAGGGAGCAGTTCTTC

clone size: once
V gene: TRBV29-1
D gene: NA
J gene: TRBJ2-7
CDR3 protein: CSVVGGQYEQYF
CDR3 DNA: TGCAGCGTAGTGGGAGGTCAATACGAGCAGTACTTC

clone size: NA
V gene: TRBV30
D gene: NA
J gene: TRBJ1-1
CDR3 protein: CAWSHGDTEAFF
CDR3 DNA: TGTGCCTGGAGTCACGGAGACACTGAAGCTTTCTTT

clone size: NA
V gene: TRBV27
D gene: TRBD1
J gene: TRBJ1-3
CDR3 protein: CASSQHRGISGNTIYF
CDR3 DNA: TGTGCCAGCAGTCAACACAGGGGGATCTCTGGAAACACCATATATTTT

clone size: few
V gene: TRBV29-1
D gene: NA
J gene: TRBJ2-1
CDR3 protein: CSVLGRMDYSFNEQFF
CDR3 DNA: TGCAGCGTACTTGGACGTATGGACTATAGTTTTAATGAGCAGTTCTTC

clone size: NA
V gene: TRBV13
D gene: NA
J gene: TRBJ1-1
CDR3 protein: CASSFRTEGKAFF
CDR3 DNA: TGTGCCAGCAGCTTCCGGACAGAGGGTAAAGCTTTCTTT

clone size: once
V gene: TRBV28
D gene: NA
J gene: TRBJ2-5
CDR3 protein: CASSPRPGQETQYF
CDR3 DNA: TGTGCCAGCAGTCCGAGGCCGGGGCAAGAGACCCAGTACTTC

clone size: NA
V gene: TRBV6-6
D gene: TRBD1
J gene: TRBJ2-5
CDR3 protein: CASSLGQNGETQYF
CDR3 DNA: TGTGCCAGCAGTCTGGGACAGAATGGAGAGACCCAGTACTTC

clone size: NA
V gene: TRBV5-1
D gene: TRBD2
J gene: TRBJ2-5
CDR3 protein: CASSLDRGGVQETQYF
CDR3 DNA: TGCGCCAGCAGCTTGGACCGCGGGGGGGTCCAAGAGACCCAGTACTTC

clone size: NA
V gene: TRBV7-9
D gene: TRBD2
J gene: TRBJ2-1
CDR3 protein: CASSSTTSGIEQFF
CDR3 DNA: TGTGCCAGCAGCTCCACGACTAGCGGGATTGAGCAGTTCTTC

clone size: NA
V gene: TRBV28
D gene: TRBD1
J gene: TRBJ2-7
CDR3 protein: CASSLSSGGQAPEQYF
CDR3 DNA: TGTGCCAGCAGTTTATCATCAGGGGGACAGGCTCCCGAGCAGTACTTC

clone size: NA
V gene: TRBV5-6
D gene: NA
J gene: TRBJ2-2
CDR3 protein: CASSLASWTDYTGELFF
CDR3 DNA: TGTGCCAGCAGCTTGGCTTCTTGGACAGACTACACCGGGGAGCTGTTTTTT

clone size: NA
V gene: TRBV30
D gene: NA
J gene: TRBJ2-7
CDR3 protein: CAWTSGREQYF
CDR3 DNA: TGTGCCTGGACTTCAGGGCGCGAGCAGTACTTC

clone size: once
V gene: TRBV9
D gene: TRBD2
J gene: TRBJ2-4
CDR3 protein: CASSASGGIHTAKNIQYF
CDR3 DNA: TGTGCCAGCAGCGCTAGCGGGGGGATACACACGGCCAAAAACATTCAGTACTTC

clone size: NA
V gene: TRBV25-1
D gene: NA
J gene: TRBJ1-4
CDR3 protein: CASSEWSDFGEKLFF
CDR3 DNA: TGTGCCAGCAGTGAATGGTCGGACTTTGGCGAAAAACTGTTTTTT

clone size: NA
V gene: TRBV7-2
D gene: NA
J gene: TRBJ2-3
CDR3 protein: CASSRRDGSTDTQYF
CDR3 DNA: TGTGCCAGCAGCCGCAGGGATGGCAGCACAGATACGCAGTATTTT

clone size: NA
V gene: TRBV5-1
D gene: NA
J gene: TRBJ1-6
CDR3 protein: CASSSSGSYNSPLHF
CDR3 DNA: TGCGCCAGCAGCTCGTCGGGCTCCTATAATTCACCCCTCCACTTT

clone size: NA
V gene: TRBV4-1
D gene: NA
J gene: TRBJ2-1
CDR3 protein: CASSQGAISYNEQFF
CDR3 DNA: TGCGCCAGCAGCCAAGGTGCTATAAGCTACAATGAGCAGTTCTTC

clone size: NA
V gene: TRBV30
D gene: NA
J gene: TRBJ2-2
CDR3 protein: CAWENGGNTGELFF
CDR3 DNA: TGTGCCTGGGAAAATGGAGGTAACACCGGGGAGCTGTTTTTT

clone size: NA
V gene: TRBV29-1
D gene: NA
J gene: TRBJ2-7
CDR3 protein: CSVEPLSGSSYEQYF
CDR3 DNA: TGCAGCGTTGAACCCCTAAGCGGCAGCTCCTACGAGCAGTACTTC

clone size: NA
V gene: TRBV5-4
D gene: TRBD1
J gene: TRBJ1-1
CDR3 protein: CASSFMGQLNTEAFF
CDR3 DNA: TGTGCCAGCAGCTTTATGGGACAGCTGAACACTGAAGCTTTCTTT

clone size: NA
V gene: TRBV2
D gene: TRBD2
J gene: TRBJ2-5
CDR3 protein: CASSEAKRGGPETQYF
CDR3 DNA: TGTGCCAGCAGTGAAGCAAAGCGGGGGGGCCCAGAGACCCAGTACTTC

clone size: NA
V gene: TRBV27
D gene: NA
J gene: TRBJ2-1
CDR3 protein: CASSLGLLLDEQFF
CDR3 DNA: TGTGCCAGCAGTTTGGGCCTTCTTCTCGATGAGCAGTTCTTC

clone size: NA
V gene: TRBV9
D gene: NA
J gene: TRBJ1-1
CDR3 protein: CASSLLVANTEAFF
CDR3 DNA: TGTGCCAGCAGCCTTTTAGTAGCCAACACTGAAGCTTTCTTT

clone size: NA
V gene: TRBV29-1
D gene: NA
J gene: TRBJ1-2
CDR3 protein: CTSWTWEGVRLRGYTF
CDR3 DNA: TGCACCAGTTGGACCTGGGAGGGGGTGAGGTTAAGGGGCTACACCTTC

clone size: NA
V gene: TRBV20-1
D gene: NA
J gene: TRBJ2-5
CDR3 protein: CSVARRETQYF
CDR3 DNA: TGCAGTGTTGCGCGCCGAGAGACCCAGTACTTC

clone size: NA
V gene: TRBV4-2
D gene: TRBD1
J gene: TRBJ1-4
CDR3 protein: CASSQEITGGTEKLFF
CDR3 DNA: TGTGCCAGCAGCCAAGAAATCACAGGGGGGACCGAAAAACTGTTTTTT

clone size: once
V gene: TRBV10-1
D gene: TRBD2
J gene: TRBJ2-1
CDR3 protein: CASKPPGLAGGFGDNEQFF
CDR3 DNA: TGCGCCAGCAAACCCCCGGGACTAGCGGGGGGGTTTGGCGACAATGAGCAGTTCTTC

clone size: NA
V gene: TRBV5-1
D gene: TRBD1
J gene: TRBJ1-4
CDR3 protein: CASSARAGTGAATNEKLFF
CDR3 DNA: TGCGCCAGCAGCGCTAGGGCCGGGACAGGGGCTGCAACTAATGAAAAACTGTTTTTT

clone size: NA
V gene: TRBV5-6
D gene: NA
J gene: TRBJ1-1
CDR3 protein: CASSAAGGGTEAFF
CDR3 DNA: TGTGCCAGCAGCGCTGCGGGCGGGGGGACTGAAGCTTTCTTT

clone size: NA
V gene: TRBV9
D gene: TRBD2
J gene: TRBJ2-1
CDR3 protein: CASSVGRGGLAGGGLGNEQFF
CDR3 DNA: TGTGCCAGCAGCGTAGGAAGGGGGGGACTAGCGGGAGGGGGCTTGGGCAATGAGCAGTTCTTC

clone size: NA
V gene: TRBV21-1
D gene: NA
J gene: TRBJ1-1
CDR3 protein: CAARGMDEAFF
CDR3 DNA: TGTGCCGCGCGAGGCATGGATGAAGCTTTCTTT

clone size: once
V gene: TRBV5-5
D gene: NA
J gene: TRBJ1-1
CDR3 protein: CASSLSGVGVAFF
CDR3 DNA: TGTGCCAGCAGCTTGTCCGGGGTCGGGGTAGCTTTCTTT

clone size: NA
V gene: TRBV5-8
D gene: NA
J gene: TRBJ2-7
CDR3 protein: CASSVRTVRASYEQYF
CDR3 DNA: TGTGCCAGCAGCGTCCGGACAGTAAGAGCCTCCTACGAGCAGTACTTC

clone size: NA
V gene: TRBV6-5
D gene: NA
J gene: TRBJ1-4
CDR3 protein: CASSFRGNEKLFF
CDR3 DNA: TGTGCCAGCAGTTTCAGGGGTAATGAAAAACTGTTTTTT

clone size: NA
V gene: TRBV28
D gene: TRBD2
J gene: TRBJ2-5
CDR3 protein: CASSPRGLAGSTETQYF
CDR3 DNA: TGTGCCAGCAGTCCAAGGGGACTAGCGGGGAGTACGGAGACCCAGTACTTC

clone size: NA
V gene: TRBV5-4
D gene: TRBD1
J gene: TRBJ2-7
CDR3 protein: CASSWGQGFSYEQYF
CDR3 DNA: TGTGCCAGCAGCTGGGGACAGGGATTCTCCTACGAGCAGTACTTC

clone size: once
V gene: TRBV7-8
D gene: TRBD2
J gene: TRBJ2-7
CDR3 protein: CASSSGRTSFYEQYF
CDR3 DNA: TGTGCCAGCAGCTCAGGGCGGACTAGTTTCTACGAGCAGTACTTC

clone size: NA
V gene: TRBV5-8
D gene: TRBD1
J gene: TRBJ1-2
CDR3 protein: CASSRGQEGYGYTF
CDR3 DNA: TGTGCCAGCAGCAGAGGACAGGAAGGCTATGGCTACACCTTC

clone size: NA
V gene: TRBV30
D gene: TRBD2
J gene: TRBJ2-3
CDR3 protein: CAWSVVRRESTDTQYF
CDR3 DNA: TGTGCCTGGAGTGTAGTTAGGCGGGAGAGCACAGATACGCAGTATTTT